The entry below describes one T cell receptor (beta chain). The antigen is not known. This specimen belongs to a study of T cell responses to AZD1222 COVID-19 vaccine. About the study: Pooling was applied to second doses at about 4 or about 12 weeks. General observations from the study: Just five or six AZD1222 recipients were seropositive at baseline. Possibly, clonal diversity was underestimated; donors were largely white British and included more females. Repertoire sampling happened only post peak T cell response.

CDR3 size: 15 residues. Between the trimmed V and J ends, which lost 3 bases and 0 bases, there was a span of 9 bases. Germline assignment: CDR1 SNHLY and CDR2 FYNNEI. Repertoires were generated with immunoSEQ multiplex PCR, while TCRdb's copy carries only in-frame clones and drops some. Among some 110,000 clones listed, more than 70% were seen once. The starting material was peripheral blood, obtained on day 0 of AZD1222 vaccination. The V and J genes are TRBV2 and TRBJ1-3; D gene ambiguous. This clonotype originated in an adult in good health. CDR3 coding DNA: TGTGCCAGCAGTGATGACCGTAACTCTGGAAACACCATATATTTT. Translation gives CASSDDRNSGNTIYF.